Included here is one T cell receptor (beta chain) sequence, with context. Germline trimming cut 3 bases from V and 0 bases from J; bases unmatched to any gene: 8. Germline CDR1 is DFQATT and CDR2 is SNEGSKA (reference sequence). The CDR3 runs to 15 residues. Using a J-beta primer mix together with a sample-barcoded 5' primer, a second PCR was run for roughly 6 to 12 cycles. Via MiXCR, TCRdb re-called the 5' RACE reads, giving one row per CDR3 protein. The table has approximately 2,000,000 distinct CDR3 sequences, about two fifths seen once; the top ten hold under 25%. Each sample used at least 7 million PBMCs. Every sample gave at least 5 micrograms of total RNA when it was extracted. This entry comes from a study of blood T cells in healthy people across ages.

The specimen was blood. V usage is TRBV20-1 and J usage is TRBJ2-7, with TRBD2 matching 7 bases. This TCR derives from a human donor in good health. The CDR3 sequence: CSASGDYQSSYEQYF. CDR3 nucleotide sequence: TGCAGTGCTAGCGGGGACTACCAAAGCTCCTACGAGCAGTACTTC.